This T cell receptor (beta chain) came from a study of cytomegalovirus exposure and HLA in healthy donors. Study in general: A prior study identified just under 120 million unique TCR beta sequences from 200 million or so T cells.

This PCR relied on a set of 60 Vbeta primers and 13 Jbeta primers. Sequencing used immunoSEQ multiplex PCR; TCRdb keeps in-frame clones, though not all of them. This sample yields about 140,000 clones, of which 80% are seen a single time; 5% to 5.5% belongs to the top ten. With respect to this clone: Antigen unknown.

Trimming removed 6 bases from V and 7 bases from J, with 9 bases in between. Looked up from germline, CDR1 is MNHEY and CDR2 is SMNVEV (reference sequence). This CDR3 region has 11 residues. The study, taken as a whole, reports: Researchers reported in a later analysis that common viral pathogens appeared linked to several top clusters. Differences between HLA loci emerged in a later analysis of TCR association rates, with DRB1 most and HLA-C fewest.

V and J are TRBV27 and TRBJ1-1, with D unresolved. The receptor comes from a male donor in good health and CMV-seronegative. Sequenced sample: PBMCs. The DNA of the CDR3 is TGTGCCAGCAGGAGCGGAAATGAAGCTTTCTTT. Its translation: CASRSGNEAFF.